This TCR beta chain was profiled in a study of T cell changes during pregnancy in multiple sclerosis. The V end was cut by 7 bases, the J end by 6 bases, with 19 bases between. The CDR3 runs to 15 residues. CDR1 is LNHDA and CDR2 is SQIVND in the germline V gene (reference sequence). Sequencing used immunoSEQ multiplex PCR; TCRdb keeps in-frame clones, though not all of them. The sample yields tens of thousands of clones, 75% to 95% seen once. This clone was counted once. Specimen: peripheral blood, collected in the second trimester of pregnancy. This receptor was identified in a female donor with multiple sclerosis, enrolled in a pregnancy study. The chain links TRBV19 to TRBJ1-5; D gene unclear. The CDR3 sequence: CASTPNKYPLQPQHF. Here the CDR3 DNA reads TGTGCCAGTACCCCTAATAAGTACCCCCTTCAGCCCCAGCATTTT.